A single sample is the source of the 9 T cell receptor beta chains below, sequenced in a study of T-cell memory formation after mild COVID-19. TCRdb reprocessed the 5' RACE reads with MiXCR, giving one entry per CDR3 protein. The sample holds roughly 280,000 distinct CDR3 sequences; 16% are singletons and the top ten take roughly 20%. The sequencing input was PBMCs or a T cell subset sorted from them (not recorded which). These receptors all stem from a man aged 18 to 35 who had mild COVID-19 (a few samples of this study predate the infection). Cell type and time point are not known.

The chain uses TRBV2 and TRBJ2-1, with TRBD2 identical over 8 bases. CDR3 size: 14 residues. Germline CDR1 reads SNHLY; CDR2 reads FYNNEI. The V gene end was trimmed by 8 bases and the J gene end by 5 bases; junction bases not matched to a gene: 8. The DNA of the CDR3 is TGTGCCAGCCGCTTCGGGCGGGGGGACAATGAGCAGTTCTTC. This encodes CASRFGRGDNEQFF.

The V gene is TRBV4-1, the J gene TRBJ1-1, with 8 bases lining up with TRBD1. The CDR3 runs to 14 residues. Germline CDR1 and CDR2: MGHRA and YSYEKL. V lost 6 bases, J lost 3 bases, and 6 bases stayed unmatched. The CDR3 protein is CASSRDRRDTEAFF. DNA of the CDR3: TGCGCCAGCAGTAGGGACAGGCGGGACACTGAAGCTTTCTTT.

For the CDR3, the DNA is TGTGCCAGCAGTGAATTTGGACAGGGGGGACTTGAGGCCCAGCATTTT. This sequence encodes CASSEFGQGGLEAQHF. The rearrangement links TRBV25-1 to TRBJ1-5, with 10 bases aligning to TRBD1. V lost 1 base, J lost 11 bases, and 11 bases stayed unmatched. Germline assignment: CDR1 MGHDK and CDR2 SYGVNS. The CDR3 loop spans 16 amino acids.

In this sample, this clonotype turned up once. The gene calls are TRBV29-1 and TRBJ2-6; TRBD2 matches at 11 bases. The CDR3 extends over 15 amino acids. Germline V gives CDR1 SQVTM, CDR2 ANQGSEA. After removal of 5 bases from V and 4 bases from J, the junction contained 4 bases not matched to a gene. For the CDR3, the DNA is TGCAGCGTTCGGACTAGCGGGTCCGGGGCCAACGTCCTGACTTTC. Its translation: CSVRTSGSGANVLTF.

The sample holds a few counts of this clonotype. One junction end disagrees with the germline gene, perhaps due to a read error. V gene TRBV7-9 combines with J gene TRBJ1-2, with no clear D. The germline V gene has CDR1 SEHNR and CDR2 FQNEAQ (reference sequence). The CDR3 sequence is 12 residues long. Here the CDR3 DNA reads TGTGCCAGCAGCTTAAGCTCGGGTCCAATATTCTTC. Translation: CASSLSSGPIFF.

The chain recombines TRBV7-2 with TRBJ1-6; the match to TRBD1 covers 8 bases. The CDR3 has 14 amino acids. Germline V CDR1 and CDR2: SGHTA, FQGNSA. With V trimmed by 6 bases and J by 10 bases, 8 bases remained unmatched. Written as DNA, the CDR3 is TGTGCCAGCAGACCGACAGGGGACTACTCACCCCTCCACTTT. Translation gives CASRPTGDYSPLHF.

This clonotype was seen a handful of times. The genes are TRBV20-1 and TRBJ2-3, with unresolved D. There are 12 residues in the CDR3. Germline V lookup: CDR1 DFQATT, CDR2 SNEGSKA (reference sequence). Trimming removed 1 base at V and 4 bases at J, with 6 bases between. DNA for the CDR3: TGCAGTGCTAGAGTAGTTGCAGATACGCAGTATTTT. This encodes CSARVVADTQYF.

The V gene is TRBV7-9, the J gene TRBJ1-1; weak D call: TRBD1 (5 bases). The V gene lost 1 base and the J gene lost 3 bases, with 9 bases spanning the gap. CDR3 length: 14 residues. CDR1 is SEHNR and CDR2 is FQNEAQ in the germline V gene (reference sequence). CDR3 bases: TGTGCCAGCAGCTTAGTTCAGGGTGACACTGAAGCTTTCTTT. Translated, it gives CASSLVQGDTEAFF.

The chain is built from TRBV6-5 and TRBJ2-1; 7 bases agree with TRBD2. J was trimmed by 8 bases and V by 6 bases; bases with no gene match: 13. Germline V gives CDR1 MNHEY, CDR2 SVGAGI. This CDR3 has 15 amino acids. This CDR3 reads CASSPWGGNTDEQFF. In nucleotides, the CDR3 is TGTGCCAGCAGCCCCTGGGGGGGGAACACAGATGAGCAGTTCTTC.